The text below deals with one T cell receptor (beta chain). Its antigen is unknown. This receptor came from a mouse, so its gene names and germline sequences are mouse ones too. The read gets to within 1 residue of the CDR3 end, and the germline J gene fills in the rest. Libraries were built with the immunoSEQ multiplex PCR assay. TCRbeta CDR3 sequencing was performed at survey depth by Adaptive Biotechnologies, and CDR3 sequences, V/J genes, productive frequency and template counts were reported. Amplification of TCR beta CDR3 regions started from genomic DNA instead of RNA. On the authors' methods: Jensen-Shannon divergence was used to quantify pairwise repertoire overlap between tissues, with a value of 1 indicating complete divergence and a value of 0 indicating identical repertoires. Based on pairwise JSD values, tissues were grouped by single-linkage agglomerative hierarchical clustering, and the results were shown as dendrograms. GLIPH2 was run on all patient samples with simulation_depth 1000, kmer_min_depth 3, cdr3_length_cutoff 8, keeping groups with more than two unique CDR3s. In a standardized tissue-overlap score, Jaccard GLIPH-group overlap across patients was extrapolated to a standard repertoire size of 1000 clones. To look at how diversity was associated with clinical or experimental variables, linear mixed-effect models were used, with tissue treated as a fixed effect and individual treated as a random effect. The clones in this table, taken by TCRdb from immuneACCESS, are in-frame only. Not every clone is retained; where verified, under half of the shortfall comes from an unresolved V gene, and the cause of the rest is unknown. V and J calls and clone size are those listed in that table; D and trimming were worked out from the DNA. This sample lists about 6,900 clones; around 50% were detected once. Under 4.5% of the sample is in the top ten clones.

The data were obtained in a study of tissue T cells after allogeneic stem cell transplantation (dated by TCRdb to the early 2020s). About the investigation overall: The study profiled TCR beta repertoires across many tissues from research autopsies of patients with and without GVHD, plus mouse models of GVHD. The human arm was conducted as a prospective observational study, and neither blinding nor randomization was performed. Overall study outcomes, separate from this receptor: The study did not determine which tissue TCRs were alloreactive or antigen-specific, and some clones might have been persisting host cells. Few T cell clones were found to be shared across patients, but shared repertoire signatures across patients were revealed in a tissue-specific fashion by motif-based clustering. Blood and spleen T cells captured only a limited portion of the TCR repertoire detected in tissues, in both patients and mice. Within patients, how anatomically similar tissues were was a major factor shaping TCR repertoire composition, regardless of disease or transplant status. The patient cohort was small and varied clinically, and sampling depth was recognized as a limitation.

The CDR3 goes from the cysteine to the phenylalanine over 16 residues. Only the CDR3 bases that were read are kept: 45 of them, in frame from base 1. V is pruned by 6 bases and J by 3 bases, leaving 5 bases of the junction without a gene match. CDR1 KGHPV and CDR2 FQNQEV are derived from the germline V gene (reference sequence). The sample's time point, from its label and the paper: mouse harvest day 7 after allogeneic transplant. Mouse grafts consisting of 10^7 T-cell-depleted bone marrow cells combined with 10^6 splenic CD5+ T cells were administered by tail vein injection. A major MHC-mismatch B6 (H2b) into BALB/c (H2d) model was used to model mouse GVHD, and tissues were profiled at day 7 or 14. On day 7 or 14 post-transplant, mouse tissues and retro-orbital blood were harvested with separate sterile tools for each animal, and livers were flushed beforehand. Before genomic DNA isolation with the DNeasy Blood & Tissue Kit, mouse tissues were minced with razor blades in buffered saline.

This sequence originates from a female BALB/c mouse given C57BL/6 T cells with graft-versus-host disease after an allogeneic hematopoietic cell transplant. This chain joins TRBV26 to TRBJ2-2, with TRBD2 matching 12 junction bases. The sequenced material came from gut tissue. The CDR3 protein: CASSPTGGAHTGQLYF. CDR3 bases read: TGTGCCAGCAGCCCGACTGGGGGGGCGCACACCGGGCAGCTCTAC.